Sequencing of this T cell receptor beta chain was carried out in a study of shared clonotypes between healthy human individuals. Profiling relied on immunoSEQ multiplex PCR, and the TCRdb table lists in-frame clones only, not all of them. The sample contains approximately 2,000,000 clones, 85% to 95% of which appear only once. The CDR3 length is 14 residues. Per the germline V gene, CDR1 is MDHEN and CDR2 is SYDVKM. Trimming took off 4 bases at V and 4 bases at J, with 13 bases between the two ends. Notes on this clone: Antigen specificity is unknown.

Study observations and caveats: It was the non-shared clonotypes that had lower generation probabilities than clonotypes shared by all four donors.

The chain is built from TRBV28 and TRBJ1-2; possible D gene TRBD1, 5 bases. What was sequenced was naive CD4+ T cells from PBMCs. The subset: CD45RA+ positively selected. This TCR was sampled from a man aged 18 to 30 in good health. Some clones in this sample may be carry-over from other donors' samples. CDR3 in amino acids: CASSSGGSSYGYTF. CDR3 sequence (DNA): TGTGCCAGCAGTTCCGGGGGGTCTTCCTATGGCTACACCTTC.